This TCR beta chain was recorded in a study of cytomegalovirus exposure and HLA in healthy donors. Turning to the study itself: The Caucasian-associated ancestry cluster held roughly 80% of under 450 genotyped donors. Regarding the study as a whole: CMV antigen specificity of a few CMV-associated chains was confirmed in vitro. Versus the approximately 700-donor mean, an Asian-associated ancestry cluster reportedly showed fewer N-insertions in a later analysis. Cytomegalovirus status, reportedly, was diagnosed with high specificity and sensitivity by the classifier.

V lost 1 base and J lost 5, with 11 bases in between. The germline V gene encodes CDR1 LNHNV and CDR2 YYDKDF (reference sequence). This CDR3 region has 15 residues. Worth noting for this clone: Its specificity is not known.

Primers: 60 Vbeta forward and 13 Jbeta reverse. Here immunoSEQ multiplex PCR was the method, and the copy in TCRdb shows in-frame clones only, minus some. The sample carries 100,000 to 150,000 clones, around 80% recorded once. V gene TRBV15 combines with J gene TRBJ1-4; possibly TRBD1 for D (6 bases). This TCR came from a female donor in good health and CMV-seronegative. The material sequenced was PBMCs. CDR3 sequence reads: CATSRVDSTNEKLFF. CDR3 in DNA: TGTGCCACCAGCAGAGTGGACAGTACGAATGAAAAACTGTTTTTT.